Shown below are 16 T cell receptor beta chains from a single sample sequenced in a study of breast tumors, draining lymph nodes, adjacent tissues. The lymph nodes were axillary draining lymph nodes from breast cancer patients. TCRdb itself ran the multiplex PCR reads through MiXCR, one entry per CDR3 protein. The table includes about 230,000 distinct CDR3 sequences, around 32% detected once. Sequenced sample: axillary lymph node tissue. The receptors derive from a female donor with breast cancer. Some clones in this sample may be carry-over from other donors' samples.

About this clonotype itself: This may come from a read error, since a much larger clone is one base off. The chain joins TRBV5-1 to TRBJ2-5, with a weak D call TRBD1 (6 bases). Germline values: CDR1 SGHRS, CDR2 YFSETQ. The CDR3 consists of 14 residues. V was shortened by 9 bases and J by 5 bases, with 20 bases between the two germline ends. The CDR3 loop is CANSPTGSGETQYF. The DNA of the CDR3 is TGCGCCAACAGTCCCACAGGGTCTGGGGAGACCCAGTACTTC.

This chain joins TRBV19 and TRBJ2-5; D might be TRBD1 (5 bases). The length of the CDR3 is 15 residues. Per germline, CDR1 LNHDA and CDR2 SQIVND (reference sequence). Trimming removed 1 base from V and 9 bases from J, with 18 bases in between. CDR3 DNA sequence: TGTGCCAGTAGTATAGGAGAAGGGGCAGGGCAGCCCCAGTACTTC. Protein: CASSIGEGAGQPQYF.

There are many counts of this clonotype. The chain couples TRBV27 to TRBJ2-2; 7 positions agree with TRBD2. V was clipped by 3 bases and J by 3 bases; unmatched bases: 4. CDR3 length: 15 amino acids. CDR1 and CDR2 from the germline V gene are MNHEY and SMNVEV (reference sequence). CDR3 DNA: TGTGCCAGCAGTTTCGGGGGGACCTACACCGGGGAGCTGTTTTTT. Amino acids: CASSFGGTYTGELFF.

The rearrangement joins TRBV6-5 to TRBJ2-7; D could derive from TRBD1 or TRBD2 (5 bases each). This CDR3 is 13 amino acids long. The V gene's germline CDR1 is MNHEY and CDR2 SVGAGI. The V end was cut by 7 bases, the J end by 2 bases, with 12 bases between. Written as DNA, the CDR3 is TGTGCCAGCAAGCTTGGGGGAACCTACGAGCAGTACTTC. Its protein product is CASKLGGTYEQYF.

Regarding this clonotype: Since a much larger clone is just one base distant, this may be a read error. The CDR3 spells CASSSSTSANTGELFF. CDR3 sequence (DNA): TGCGCCAGCAGCTCCTCTACTAGCGCGAACACCGGGGAGCTGTTTTTT. The rearrangement uses TRBV5-1 and TRBJ2-2; 7 bases line up with TRBD2. This CDR3 has 16 amino acids. Germline trimming cut 3 bases from V and 0 bases from J; bases unmatched to any gene: 5. Germline CDR1 reads SGHRS; CDR2 reads YFSETQ.

This clonotype occurred many times. The chain carries TRBV20-1 and TRBJ1-5; 7 positions agree with TRBD1. CDR3 length: 16 residues. V gave up 0 bases and J gave up 3 bases; unmatched junction bases: 8. CDR1 is DFQATT and CDR2 is SNEGSKA in the germline V gene (reference sequence). The CDR3 nucleotides read TGCAGTGCTAGAGAGGCCAGGGGGATGAACAATCAGCCCCAGCATTTT. It encodes CSAREARGMNNQPQHF.

This chain connects TRBV4-1 to TRBJ1-1; TRBD1 aligns across 11 bases. The length of the CDR3 is 17 residues. Germline lookup yields CDR1 MGHRA and CDR2 YSYEKL. J gave up 6 bases and V 2 bases, and 11 bases lay outside the gene matches. The CDR3 DNA reads as TGCGCCAGCAGCCAAACCGGACAGGGGGCGTATAAGGCTGAAGCTTTCTTT. Amino acids: CASSQTGQGAYKAEAFF.

V and J are TRBV6-2 or TRBV6-3 and TRBJ2-6, with D maybe TRBD1 (6 bases). V was clipped by 6 bases and J by 2 bases, with 14 bases between them. The CDR3 totals 16 residues. CDR1 and CDR2 (germline): MNHEY, SVGEGT. CDR3 region: CASRPARGAGANVLTF. In DNA, the CDR3 is TGTGCCAGCAGGCCGGCCAGGGGAGCTGGGGCCAACGTCCTGACTTTC.

The chain is built from TRBV19 and TRBJ1-5, with TRBD1 identical over 10 bases. V trimming: 7 bases; J trimming: 14 bases; junction bases outside the gene matches: 8. The length of the CDR3 is 12 residues. CDR1 and CDR2 (germline): LNHDA, SQIVND (reference sequence). The CDR3 DNA follows: TGTGCCAGTAAGGGGACAGGGGCCTACGAGCATTTT. It is translated as CASKGTGAYEHF.

This clonotype was observed many times. This CDR3 reads CATSAGPNYGYTF. As DNA, the CDR3 is TGTGCCACCTCGGCAGGGCCTAACTATGGCTACACCTTC. This sequence joins TRBV5-6 and TRBJ1-2; TRBD1 is a possible D gene (5 bases). Trimming cost V 9 bases and J 0 bases, with 12 bases left between them. Germline lookup yields CDR1 SGHDT and CDR2 YYEEEE. This CDR3 comprises 13 residues. The variable domain in full, with the rest retrieved from reference TRBV5-6 and TRBJ1-2, is DAGVTQSPTHLIKTRGQQVTLRCSPKSGHDTVSWYQQALGQGPQFIFQYYEEEERQRGNFPDRFSGHQFPNYSSELNVNALLLGDSALYLCATSAGPNYGYTFGSGTRLTVV.

Note on this clonotype: It is unclear where the CDR3 begins or ends on the DNA, so no DNA is shown, and the CDR3 is as TCRdb lists it. The CDR3: CAHPEDSSFYICSAIDSTDTQYF. The chain links TRBV10-3 to TRBJ2-3; the table calls TRBD1, which could not be checked here. Per germline, CDR1 ENHRY and CDR2 SYGVKD. Both ends counted, the CDR3 spans 23 residues.

As for this clonotype: Being one base from a much bigger clone, this may be a read error. V is TRBV5-6 and J is TRBJ2-7; the D is unclear. The CDR3 totals 14 residues. Germline V gene sequence: CDR1 SGHDT, CDR2 YYEEEE. V was pared by 0 bases and J by 3 bases, with 10 bases between. DNA for the CDR3: TGTGCCAGCAGCTTGGTTGCGGCCCACTACGAGCAGTACTTC. Its translation is CASSLVAAHYEQYF.

With regard to this clonotype: Given a much more abundant clone one base away, this may be a read error. This chain connects TRBV7-9 to TRBJ2-3; 8 nucleotides match TRBD2. Germline values: CDR1 SEHNR, CDR2 FQNEAQ (reference sequence). This CDR3 contains 17 residues. The chain's CDR3 is CASSLYSSGSSTDPQYF. The CDR3 coding sequence is TGTGCCAGCAGCTTATATTCCAGCGGGAGCTCGACAGATCCGCAGTATTTT.

The chain joins TRBV12-3 or TRBV12-4 to TRBJ1-1, with 9 bases fitting TRBD1. J was trimmed by 5 bases and V by 8 bases; bases with no gene match: 9. The CDR3 is made up of 14 amino acids. The CDR3 DNA is TGTGCCAGCTATCCGGGACAGGGTCGGACTGAAGCTTTCTTT. Protein product: CASYPGQGRTEAFF.

This clonotype was seen more than once but under ten times. A read error is possible here, since a much larger clone lies one base away. V is TRBV30 and J is TRBJ2-7; possible D gene TRBD2, 6 bases. The V end lost 4 bases, the J end lost 9 bases, and 16 bases lay between the germline ends. This CDR3 is built from 12 residues. Germline V lookup: CDR1 GTSNPN, CDR2 SVGIG (reference sequence). The CDR3 bases are TGTGCCTGGACGCCAGGCGGTAGCGGGCAGTACTTC. Translating it yields CAWTPGGSGQYF.

This clonotype was recorded a few times. This chain joins TRBV5-5 and TRBJ1-1; no reliable D call. Trimming removed 0 bases at V and 5 bases at J, with 11 bases between. The germline CDR1 and CDR2 sequences are SGHKS and YYEKEE (reference sequence). The CDR3 is 14 amino acids. CDR3 sequence reads: CASSLAPAGTEAFF. The DNA for the CDR3 is TGTGCCAGCAGCTTGGCCCCGGCCGGGACTGAAGCTTTCTTT.